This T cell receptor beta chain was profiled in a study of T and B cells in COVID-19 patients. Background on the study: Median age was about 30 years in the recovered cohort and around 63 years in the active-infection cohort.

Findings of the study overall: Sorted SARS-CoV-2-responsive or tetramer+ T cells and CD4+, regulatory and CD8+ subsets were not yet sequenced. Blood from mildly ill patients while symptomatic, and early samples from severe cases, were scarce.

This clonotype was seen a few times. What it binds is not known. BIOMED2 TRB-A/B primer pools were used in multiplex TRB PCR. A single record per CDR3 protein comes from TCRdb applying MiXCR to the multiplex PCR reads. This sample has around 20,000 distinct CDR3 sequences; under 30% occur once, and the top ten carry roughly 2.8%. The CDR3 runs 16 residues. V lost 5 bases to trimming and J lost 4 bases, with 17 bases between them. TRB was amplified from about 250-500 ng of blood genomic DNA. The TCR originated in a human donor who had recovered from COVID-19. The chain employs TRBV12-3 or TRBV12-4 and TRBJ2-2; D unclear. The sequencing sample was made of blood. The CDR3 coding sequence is TGTGCCAGCAGTCCCCCAGTGGCTCGTGGCACCGGGGAGCTGTTTTTT. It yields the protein CASSPPVARGTGELFF.